A single sample is the source of the 18 T cell receptor beta chains below, sequenced in a study of T cell repertoires in ileal Crohn's disease. Time point noted: neoterminal ileum biopsy at postoperative endoscopy, about 6 months after surgery. Some clones are missing from TCRdb's copy, which holds only in-frame ones; the method was immunoSEQ multiplex PCR. The table has more than 50,000 clones, approximately 91% seen once. Sequenced sample: ileal tissue. The origin of the receptors is an adult with Crohn's disease.

This chain links TRBV5-4 with TRBJ2-3, with TRBD2 matching over 13 bases. J gave up 2 bases and V 6 bases, and 6 bases lay outside the gene matches. The CDR3 length is 16 residues. The germline V gene encodes CDR1 SGHNT and CDR2 YYREEE (reference sequence). CDR3 amino acids: CASTPGLAGLTDTQYF. The CDR3 nucleotides are TGTGCCAGCACGCCGGGACTAGCGGGGCTCACAGATACGCAGTATTTT.

The CDR3 nucleotides read TGTGCCAGTAGTATGGCGGGGCCCATCTACGAGCAGTACTTC. This translates into CASSMAGPIYEQYF. The gene calls are TRBV19 and TRBJ2-7, with D perhaps TRBD2 (6 bases). The CDR3 loop spans 14 amino acids. The germline V gene encodes CDR1 LNHDA and CDR2 SQIVND (reference sequence). Trimming cost V 3 bases and J 3 bases, with 12 bases left between them.

The chain is built from TRBV4-2 and TRBJ1-2; 9 bases line up with TRBD1. This CDR3 spans 16 amino acids. V was pared by 2 bases and J by 2 bases, with 6 bases of the junction left unmatched. Germline lookup yields CDR1 LGHNA and CDR2 YNFKEQ. The DNA for the CDR3 is TGTGCCAGCAGCCAAACCGCCGGACAGGGGAACTATGGCTACACCTTC. Translated, it gives CASSQTAGQGNYGYTF.

This rearrangement joins TRBV29-1 to TRBJ2-7; TRBD1 aligns across 9 bases. CDR1 and CDR2 (germline): SQVTM, ANQGSEA. This CDR3 has 16 residues. V shed 4 bases, J shed 7 bases, and the junction held 17 bases outside the gene matches. CDR3 nucleotide sequence: TGCAGCGTTGTCATCCTTATACAGGGGGCTTATGAGGAGCAGTACTTC. Protein sequence: CSVVILIQGAYEEQYF.

The J gene is TRBJ2-1, the V gene TRBV18, with TRBD2 identical over 10 bases. The CDR3 length is 16 residues. J gave up 6 bases and V 8 bases, and 13 bases lay outside the gene matches. Germline CDR1 reads KGHSH; CDR2 reads LQKENI. The CDR3 sequence is CASTQLGAGGPNEQFF. In nucleotides, the CDR3 is TGTGCCAGCACCCAACTCGGAGCGGGAGGGCCCAATGAGCAGTTCTTC. The variable domain in full, with the rest retrieved from reference TRBV18 and TRBJ2-1, is NAGVMQNPRHLVRRRGQEARLRCSPMKGHSHVYWYRQLPEEGLKFMVYLQKENIIDESGMPKERFSAEFPKEGPSILRIQQVVRGDSAAYFCASTQLGAGGPNEQFFGPGTRLTVL.

The chain joins TRBV9 to TRBJ1-2; 7 positions agree with TRBD1. The CDR3 runs 17 residues. The germline V gene has CDR1 SGDLS and CDR2 YYNGEE. J was trimmed by 0 bases and V by 3 bases; bases with no gene match: 11. The CDR3 DNA reads TGTGCCAGCAGCGGTCCCGGGACAGAAGATACTAACTATGGCTACACCTTC. Its protein product is CASSGPGTEDTNYGYTF.

This clone was found once. This sequence joins TRBV20-1 and TRBJ1-1; no clear D. From germline, CDR1 is DFQATT and CDR2 SNEGSKA (reference sequence). The CDR3 covers 11 residues. V lost 3 bases and J lost 3, with 5 bases in between. The CDR3 bases are TGCAGTGCTAGGGCAGACACTGAAGCTTTCTTT. As protein: CSARADTEAFF.

The chain recombines TRBV6-1 with TRBJ2-3; 8 bases are shared with TRBD2. V lost 9 bases, J lost 6 bases, and 8 bases stayed unmatched. This CDR3 region has 13 residues. The V gene's germline CDR1 is MNHNS and CDR2 SASEGT. CDR3 nucleotide sequence: TGTGCCAGTAGCGGGGAGGGAGTGGATACGCAGTATTTT. Residues: CASSGEGVDTQYF.

The V call is TRBV7-9, the J call TRBJ2-3; D remains unclear. Trimming shortened V by 2 bases and J by 4 bases, and 10 bases separated the two germline ends. This CDR3 comprises 14 residues. The germline V gene encodes CDR1 SEHNR and CDR2 FQNEAQ (reference sequence). The CDR3 DNA reads as TGTGCCAGCAGCTTAACGGTAATTGCAGATACGCAGTATTTT. Translated: CASSLTVIADTQYF.

The chain has TRBV5-1 and TRBJ1-4, with D perhaps TRBD1 (5 bases). CDR1 and CDR2 (germline): SGHRS, YFSETQ. Trimming took 0 bases from V and 7 from J, leaving 16 bases between them. This CDR3 has 16 amino acids. This CDR3 reads CASSLDLGGLGEKLFF. The CDR3 DNA reads as TGCGCCAGCAGCTTGGATCTCGGGGGTTTAGGTGAAAAACTGTTTTTT.

The V call is TRBV6-5, the J call TRBJ2-1; D gene ambiguous. The CDR3 loop spans 11 amino acids. V lost 7 bases, J lost 8 bases, and 9 bases lay in between. The germline CDR1 and CDR2 sequences are MNHEY and SVGAGI. Here the CDR3 DNA reads TGTGCCAGCAACTACCCGGATGAGCAGTTCTTC. Its translation is CASNYPDEQFF.

The chain recombines TRBV5-6 with TRBJ2-3; 7 bases are a match to TRBD1. The germline gives CDR1 SGHDT, CDR2 YYEEEE. The J segment lost 2 bases and the V segment lost 1 base, leaving 7 bases of the junction unmatched. The CDR3 is made up of 16 amino acids. CDR3 bases: TGTGCCAGCAGCTTGTTCAGGGACAGAGTCACAGATACGCAGTATTTT. Translated, it gives CASSLFRDRVTDTQYF.

The rearrangement joins TRBV11-2 to TRBJ2-7; D remains ambiguous. Germline loops: CDR1 SGHAT, CDR2 FQNNGV. Trimming stripped 5 bases from V and 3 bases from J, with 17 bases between. The CDR3 is 15 residues long. This chain's CDR3 is CASSPLTVAFYEQYF. The CDR3 coding sequence is TGTGCCAGCAGCCCATTGACTGTGGCATTCTACGAGCAGTACTTC.

The CDR3 nucleotides are TGTGCCAGCAGCTCGGCTGGCCGAGCGGGAGGATCCTACGAGCAGTACTTC. This codes for CASSSAGRAGGSYEQYF. The chain recombines TRBV7-9 with TRBJ2-7; 9 bases fit TRBD2. The CDR3 totals 17 residues. J lost 1 base, V lost 4 bases, and 11 bases had no gene match. Germline CDR1 SEHNR, CDR2 FQNEAQ (reference sequence).

A few counts support this clone. The chain is built from TRBV28 and TRBJ1-1, with D hard to call. The CDR3 is 11 amino acids. V gave up 1 base and J gave up 5 bases, with 2 bases separating them. The germline V gene encodes CDR1 MDHEN and CDR2 SYDVKM. The CDR3 protein is CASSLLTEAFF. The CDR3 DNA is TGTGCCAGCAGTTTATTAACTGAAGCTTTCTTT. The variable domain in full, with the rest retrieved from reference TRBV28 and TRBJ1-1, is DVKVTQSSRYLVKRTGEKVFLECVQDMDHENMFWYRQDPGLGLRLIYFSYDVKMKEKGDIPEGYSVSREKKERFSLILESASTNQTSMYLCASSLLTEAFFGQGTRLTVV.

The V gene is TRBV5-6, the J gene TRBJ1-1; no firm D call. CDR1 is SGHDT, CDR2 YYEEEE, per germline. The length of the CDR3 is 13 residues. V was clipped by 4 bases and J by 3 bases, with 10 bases between them. CDR3: CASSVQLYTEAFF. The DNA for the CDR3 is TGTGCCAGCAGCGTTCAACTCTACACTGAAGCTTTCTTT. Based on the CDR3 plus reference TRBV5-6 and TRBJ1-1, the full variable domain is DAGVTQSPTHLIKTRGQQVTLRCSPKSGHDTVSWYQQALGQGPQFIFQYYEEEERQRGNFPDRFSGHQFPNYSSELNVNALLLGDSALYLCASSVQLYTEAFFGQGTRLTVV.

The rearrangement uses TRBV5-6 and TRBJ2-5, with D uncertain. The germline gives CDR1 SGHDT, CDR2 YYEEEE. The CDR3 has 15 amino acids. The ends were cut back, 2 bases at V and 5 bases at J, with 16 bases in the middle. As DNA, the CDR3 is TGTGCCAGCAGCTTTATTGGCACCCAAGTGGAGACCCAGTACTTC. It is translated as CASSFIGTQVETQYF.

The J gene is TRBJ2-4, the V gene TRBV7-2; 8 nucleotides align to TRBD2. Germline V gene lookup returns CDR1 SGHTA and CDR2 FQGNSA. This CDR3 is 15 amino acids long. V lost 5 bases, J lost 8 bases, and 11 bases stayed unmatched. CDR3 DNA sequence: TGTGCCAGCAGCGTCGTAGCGGGGCCGGGGGACATTCAGTACTTC. It translates to CASSVVAGPGDIQYF.